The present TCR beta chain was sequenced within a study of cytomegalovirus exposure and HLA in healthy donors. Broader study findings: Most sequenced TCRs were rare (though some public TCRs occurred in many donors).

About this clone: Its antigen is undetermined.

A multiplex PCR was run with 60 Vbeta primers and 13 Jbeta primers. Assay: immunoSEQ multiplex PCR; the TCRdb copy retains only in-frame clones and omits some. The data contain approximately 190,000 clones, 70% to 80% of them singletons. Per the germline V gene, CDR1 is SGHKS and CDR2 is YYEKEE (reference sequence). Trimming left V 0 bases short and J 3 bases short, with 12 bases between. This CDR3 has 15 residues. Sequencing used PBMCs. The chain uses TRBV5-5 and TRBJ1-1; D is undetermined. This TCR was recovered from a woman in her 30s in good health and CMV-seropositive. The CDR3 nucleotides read TGTGCCAGCAGCTTGGAGTTCTGGCAGTACACTGAAGCTTTCTTT. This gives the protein CASSLEFWQYTEAFF. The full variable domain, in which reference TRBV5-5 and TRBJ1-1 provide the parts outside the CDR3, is DAGVTQSPTHLIKTRGQQVTLRCSPISGHKSVSWYQQVLGQGPQFIFQYYEKEERGRGNFPDRFSARQFPNYSSELNVNALLLGDSALYLCASSLEFWQYTEAFFGQGTRLTVV.